Shown below are 15 T cell receptor beta chains from a single sample sequenced in a study of brain T cells in children with intractable seizures. Produced via immunoSEQ multiplex PCR; TCRdb's table is partial and in-frame only. The table includes tens of thousands of clones, around 93% detected once. Sequencing was performed on peripheral blood, taken at surgery. Receptors originate from a boy younger than two with tuberous sclerosis and intractable seizures.

The CDR3 sequence: CASSPMTGGIEKLFF. The CDR3 nucleotides are TGTGCCAGTAGTCCCATGACAGGGGGCATTGAAAAACTGTTTTTT. The chain recombines TRBV19 with TRBJ1-4; TRBD1 agrees at 10 bases. V gave up 5 bases and J gave up 7 bases; unmatched junction bases: 7. CDR1 LNHDA and CDR2 SQIVND come from the germline V gene (reference sequence). The CDR3 length is 15 residues.

The V gene is TRBV5-1, the J gene TRBJ2-1; 7 positions agree with TRBD1. Trimming removed 0 bases from V and 9 bases from J; junction bases left unmatched: 12. The CDR3 has 16 amino acids. Germline V CDR1 and CDR2: SGHRS, YFSETQ. The CDR3 DNA is TGCGCCAGCAGCTTGGCCCGCTCTGACAGGGTAGGTGAGCAGTTCTTC. Translated, it gives CASSLARSDRVGEQFF. Filled out from reference TRBV5-1 and TRBJ2-1, the complete variable domain reads KAGVTQTPRYLIKTRGQQVTLSCSPISGHRSVSWYQQTPGQGLQFLFEYFSETQRNKGNFPGRFSGRQFSNSRSEMNVSTLELGDSALYLCASSLARSDRVGEQFFGPGTRLTVL.

The rearrangement links TRBV10-3 to TRBJ2-2; D gene uncertain. The CDR3 loop spans 12 amino acids. V was shortened by 8 bases and J by 1 base, with 5 bases between the two germline ends. Germline loops: CDR1 ENHRY, CDR2 SYGVKD. CDR3 amino acids: CAIGRNTGELFF. CDR3 nucleotide sequence: TGTGCCATCGGCAGGAACACCGGGGAGCTGTTTTTT.

The chain combines TRBV19 with TRBJ2-7; 8 bases agree with TRBD1. The CDR3 extends over 15 amino acids. Per the germline V gene, CDR1 is LNHDA and CDR2 is SQIVND (reference sequence). The ends lost 4 bases at V and 3 bases at J; junction bases unmatched: 8. For the CDR3, the DNA is TGTGCCAGTAGTAAACCGGCAGGGGGCTACTACGAGCAGTACTTC. It translates to CASSKPAGGYYEQYF.

This clone came up once. The chain joins TRBV14 to TRBJ2-1; maybe TRBD2 (6 bases). The CDR3 totals 17 residues. Trimming shortened V by 1 base and J by 3 bases, and 16 bases separated the two germline ends. Germline V gene sequence: CDR1 SGHDN, CDR2 FVKESK. The CDR3 DNA sequence: TGTGCCAGCAGCCAAGGCCCCCCCGGGAGCTTCTACAATGAGCAGTTCTTC. Translated, it gives CASSQGPPGSFYNEQFF.

The gene calls are TRBV30 and TRBJ2-7; 8 nucleotides align to TRBD2. The V gene's germline CDR1 is GTSNPN and CDR2 SVGIG (reference sequence). The CDR3 consists of 13 residues. Losses at the gene ends were 0 bases for V and 2 bases for J; bases not matched to a gene: 0. CDR3 sequence reads: CAWSVLAAYEQYF. CDR3 bases: TGTGCCTGGAGTGTACTAGCGGCCTACGAGCAGTACTTC.

This clone has more than one count but fewer than ten. The chain couples TRBV7-9 to TRBJ1-5, with a possible D match to TRBD1 (6 bases). This CDR3 has 15 amino acids. V shed 5 bases and J shed 4 bases, with 15 bases lying between them. Germline V gene data show CDR1 as SEHNR and CDR2 as FQNEAQ (reference sequence). The DNA of the CDR3 is TGTGCCAGCAGCCCGCCGGGACACCCTAATCAGCCCCAGCATTTT. This codes for CASSPPGHPNQPQHF.

The rearrangement joins TRBV28 to TRBJ2-1; perhaps TRBD2 as D (5 bases). The germline CDR1 and CDR2 sequences are MDHEN and SYDVKM. The length of the CDR3 is 15 residues. V was shortened by 6 bases and J by 3 bases, with 15 bases between the two germline ends. This CDR3 is CASSPFGLNYNEQFF. In DNA, the CDR3 is TGTGCCAGCAGCCCCTTCGGACTTAACTACAATGAGCAGTTCTTC. The full variable domain, its missing parts supplied by reference TRBV28 and TRBJ2-1, is DVKVTQSSRYLVKRTGEKVFLECVQDMDHENMFWYRQDPGLGLRLIYFSYDVKMKEKGDIPEGYSVSREKKERFSLILESASTNQTSMYLCASSPFGLNYNEQFFGPGTRLTVL.

The rearrangement links TRBV9 to TRBJ2-3; 9 bases are a match to TRBD2. This CDR3 comprises 14 residues. Germline V gives CDR1 SGDLS, CDR2 YYNGEE. V shed 3 bases and J 1 base; nucleotides not matched to a gene: 0. In DNA, the CDR3 is TGTGCCAGCAGCGGGACTAGCGGCACAGATACGCAGTATTTT. Amino acid sequence: CASSGTSGTDTQYF.

The chain is built from TRBV10-3 and TRBJ2-6; D is uncertain. CDR1 and CDR2 (germline): ENHRY, SYGVKD. The CDR3 totals 15 residues. V was trimmed by 6 bases and J by 2 bases, leaving 11 bases between them. The CDR3 bases are TGTGCCATCAGCCACGAGGTCACTGGGGCCAACGTCCTGACTTTC. Residues: CAISHEVTGANVLTF.

The chain is built from TRBV5-1 and TRBJ1-2; the D gene is possibly TRBD1 (6 bases). CDR3 length: 14 amino acids. Germline loops: CDR1 SGHRS, CDR2 YFSETQ. V was shortened by 0 bases and J by 7 bases, with 13 bases between the two germline ends. CDR3 in amino acids: CASSLVGGSGGYTF. CDR3 DNA sequence: TGCGCCAGCAGCTTGGTGGGGGGCTCTGGTGGCTACACCTTC.

The chain links TRBV5-5 to TRBJ1-5, with TRBD1 as a possible D gene (5 bases). V dropped 4 bases and J dropped 6 bases, with 17 bases sitting between them. Germline V gene data show CDR1 as SGHKS and CDR2 as YYEKEE (reference sequence). The CDR3 is 15 amino acids. The CDR3 loop is CASSPGRPGGQPQHF. DNA of the CDR3: TGTGCCAGCAGCCCGGGACGCCCCGGAGGTCAGCCCCAGCATTTT.

The rearrangement joins TRBV2 to TRBJ1-3; no firm D call. This CDR3 comprises 15 residues. Germline assignment: CDR1 SNHLY and CDR2 FYNNEI. V dropped 5 bases and J dropped 0 bases, with 11 bases sitting between them. CDR3 loop: CASSTSLRSGNTIYF. CDR3 DNA: TGTGCCAGCAGTACCAGTCTCCGCTCTGGAAACACCATATATTTT. Complete variable domain (other parts from reference TRBV2 and TRBJ1-3): EPEVTQTPSHQVTQMGQEVILRCVPISNHLYFYWYRQILGQKVEFLVSFYNNEISEKSEIFDDQFSVERPDGSNFTLKIRSTKLEDSAMYFCASSTSLRSGNTIYFGEGSWLTVV.

V usage is TRBV3-1 (or the pseudogene TRBV3-2) and J usage is TRBJ1-5; the D is unclear. The V end was cut by 0 bases, the J end by 4 bases, with 4 bases between. This CDR3 is 13 amino acids long. Germline V gene lookup returns CDR1 LGHDT and CDR2 YNNKEL (reference sequence). CDR3 region: CASSQEGNQPQHF. The CDR3, as DNA: TGTGCCAGCAGCCAAGAGGGGAATCAGCCCCAGCATTTT.

V and J are TRBV7-2 and TRBJ2-2; 11 nucleotides agree with TRBD2. V was pared by 1 base and J by 1 base, with 2 bases of the junction left unmatched. Germline CDR1 SGHTA, CDR2 FQGNSA. This CDR3 has 17 amino acids. Here the CDR3 reads CASSLETSGVNTGELFF. CDR3 DNA sequence: TGTGCCAGCAGCTTAGAGACTAGCGGGGTGAACACCGGGGAGCTGTTTTTT.